These T cell receptor beta chains were read from a single sample in a study of cytomegalovirus exposure and HLA in healthy donors. The table came from immunoSEQ multiplex PCR; TCRdb's copy has only in-frame clones and leaves some out. Here the sample spans about 200,000 clones, approximately 86% being singletons. Sequencing was done on a sample of PBMCs. The receptors come from a woman in her twenties or thirties in good health and CMV-seronegative. CDR3s include the opening cysteine and the closing phenylalanine or tryptophan. Fields, in order: V gene, D gene, clone size, J gene, CDR3 DNA, CDR3 protein. The D gene is left open where the match is weak. Clone sizes are given selectively: once, few, many, or a class where the clone is expanded.

TRBV4-2	TRBD2	NA	TRBJ2-2	TGTGCCAGCAGCCAAACCGGGACTAGCGGGATACGAAGGAGGTTTTTT	CASSQTGTSGIRRRFF
TRBV19	NA	NA	TRBJ2-3	TGTGCCAGTAGTAGTTTTTCGGGAAGCGCAGATACGCAGTATTTT	CASSSFSGSADTQYF
TRBV29-1	NA	NA	TRBJ2-3	TGCAGCGCCCTGAGAACAGATACGCAGTATTTT	CSALRTDTQYF
TRBV7-9	TRBD2	NA	TRBJ2-3	TGTGCCAGCAGCCCGGCGGGAGCGCCAACTAACACGCAGTATTTT	CASSPAGAPTNTQYF
TRBV9	NA	NA	TRBJ1-2	TGTGCCAGCAGCGTTATGTACTATGGCTACACCTTC	CASSVMYYGYTF
TRBV13	NA	NA	TRBJ2-5	TGTGCCAGCAGCTTAAGGCGGGGAGAGACCCAGTACTTC	CASSLRRGETQYF
TRBV6-6	TRBD1	NA	TRBJ2-7	TGTGCCAGCACCGCAGTGTGGGGACAGGGGGACGAGCAGTACTTC	CASTAVWGQGDEQYF
TRBV5-8	NA	NA	TRBJ2-2	TGTGCCAGCAGCATAGGGGCCCGGTACACCGGGGAGCTGTTTTTT	CASSIGARYTGELFF
TRBV7-3	TRBD1	few	TRBJ1-1	TGTGCCAGCAGCTCGACAGGGAGGAACACTGAAGCTTTCTTT	CASSSTGRNTEAFF
TRBV5-1	TRBD2	once	TRBJ2-7	TGCGCCAGCAGCTTTTCTCGGGGGGGGACCTACGAGCAGTACTTC	CASSFSRGGTYEQYF
TRBV28	NA	NA	TRBJ2-7	TGTGCCACGCGAAAGGGAACAGGGCGCTACGAGCAGTACTTC	CATRKGTGRYEQYF
TRBV15	NA	NA	TRBJ2-5	TGTGCCACCAGCAAAAACCCCAGGGAAGAGACCCAGTACTTC	CATSKNPREETQYF
TRBV7-9	NA	NA	TRBJ2-3	TGTGCCAGCAGCTTATGGGGGCTAGGCACAGATACGCAGTATTTT	CASSLWGLGTDTQYF
TRBV27	NA	NA	TRBJ2-1	TGTGCCAGCAGTATCCTTCCACAGGGATATGAGCAGTTCTTC	CASSILPQGYEQFF
TRBV28	NA	NA	TRBJ1-2	TGTGCCAGCCGCGCCGCTTTGAGCACCTACTATGGCTACACCTTC	CASRAALSTYYGYTF
TRBV6-1	TRBD2	NA	TRBJ2-7	TGTGCCAGCAGTGCTCAACTAGCGGGAGGTTCCTACGAGCAGTACTTC	CASSAQLAGGSYEQYF
TRBV28	NA	NA	TRBJ2-2	TGTGCCAGCACCAACTTGGACACGAACACCGGGGAGCTGTTTTTT	CASTNLDTNTGELFF
TRBV6-1	TRBD2	NA	TRBJ2-7	TGTGCCAGCAGTGTGGGACTAGCGGGAGATCTCTTCTACGAGCAGTACTTC	CASSVGLAGDLFYEQYF
TRBV19	TRBD2	once	TRBJ2-3	TGTGCCAGTAGTGCGGGACTAGCGGGCACAGATACGCAGTATTTT	CASSAGLAGTDTQYF
TRBV7-3	NA	NA	TRBJ2-5	TGTGCCAGCAGCCCTTCGCGAGGGGAGACCCAGTACTTC	CASSPSRGETQYF
TRBV19	NA	NA	TRBJ2-1	TGTGCCAGTACTAGGGTATACGCGGGAAATGAGCAGTTCTTC	CASTRVYAGNEQFF
TRBV4-1	NA	NA	TRBJ2-3	TGCGCCAGCAGCCAAGATATCGCAGATACGCAGTATTTT	CASSQDIADTQYF
TRBV11-2	NA	NA	TRBJ2-7	TGTGCCAGCAGCTTAACTCAGGGGGGACAAACTTACGAGCAGTACTTC	CASSLTQGGQTYEQYF
TRBV2	NA	once	TRBJ1-1	TGTGCCAGCAGTCTACTCCCCTCGAACACTGAAGCTTTCTTT	CASSLLPSNTEAFF
TRBV7-6	TRBD2	NA	TRBJ2-3	TGTGCCAGCAGCTCCCTGCCTAGCGGATACACAGATACGCAGTATTTT	CASSSLPSGYTDTQYF
TRBV29-1	NA	NA	TRBJ1-2	TGCAGCGTTGAAGCGAGTAGGGTGAGCGGCTATGGCTACACCTTC	CSVEASRVSGYGYTF
TRBV7-3	NA	NA	TRBJ2-2	TGTGCCAGCAGCCCCCAGACCGGGGAGCTGTTTTTT	CASSPQTGELFF
TRBV9	TRBD2	NA	TRBJ2-3	TGTGCCAGCAGCGTCAGCGGGAACACAGATACGCAGTATTTT	CASSVSGNTDTQYF
TRBV2	NA	NA	TRBJ2-5	TGTGCCAGCAGCCCCTCTACCGGGAGAAGGGTTACCCAGTACTTC	CASSPSTGRRVTQYF
TRBV29-1	NA	NA	TRBJ2-2	TGCAGCGCCTACGACAGACCGCAAGGCACCGGGGAGCTGTTTTTT	CSAYDRPQGTGELFF
TRBV5-6	TRBD1	NA	TRBJ1-1	TGTGCCAGCAGCCTTTCCTCCGGGACAGGAGAAGCTTTCTTT	CASSLSSGTGEAFF
TRBV5-4	NA	NA	TRBJ2-1	TGTGCCAGCAGCTTGGGGCGGACCTACAATGAGCAGTTCTTC	CASSLGRTYNEQFF
TRBV6-5	NA	once	TRBJ2-1	TGTGCCAGCAAAATTACCAGGGGTCCCTACAATGAGCAGTTCTTC	CASKITRGPYNEQFF
TRBV11-2	NA	few	TRBJ2-5	TGTGCCAGCAGCTCCGCCCCCGGCTCGGCGGAAGAGACCCAGTACTTC	CASSSAPGSAEETQYF
TRBV28	NA	NA	TRBJ2-7	TGTGCCAGCAGAGAGTCCTCGCTAGACGAGCAGTACTTC	CASRESSLDEQYF
TRBV7-8	TRBD2	NA	TRBJ2-4	TGTGCCAGCAGCTCCGGACTAGCGGGAGTACGGAACATTCAGTACTTC	CASSSGLAGVRNIQYF
TRBV5-1	TRBD2	NA	TRBJ2-7	TGCGCCAGCAGCTTAGGACTAGCGGGAATGAACGAGCAGTACTTC	CASSLGLAGMNEQYF
TRBV5-1	NA	once	TRBJ2-1	TGCGCCAGCAGCCACAGACAGGCCAACAATGAGCAGTTCTTC	CASSHRQANNEQFF
TRBV5-1	NA	NA	TRBJ2-7	TGCGCCAGCAGCTTGGGGGGGGGACGACAGGATAGCTCCTACGAGCAGTACTTC	CASSLGGGRQDSSYEQYF
TRBV7-9	NA	once	TRBJ2-1	TGTGCCAGCAGATACGGGAGTATCTACGAGCAGTTCTTC	CASRYGSIYEQFF
TRBV11-2	TRBD2	NA	TRBJ2-7	TGTGCCAGCAGCCCTGGACTAGCGGGGGATCCCTACGAGCAGTACTTC	CASSPGLAGDPYEQYF
TRBV2	TRBD1	NA	TRBJ1-2	TGTGCCAGCAGTTCCGGGACAGGGGGCCTAGGCTACACCTTC	CASSSGTGGLGYTF
TRBV27	NA	NA	TRBJ1-2	TGTGCCAGCAGTTTCCAGGGATCGGGCTATGGCTACACCTTC	CASSFQGSGYGYTF
TRBV4-1	TRBD1	NA	TRBJ2-7	TGCGCCAGCAGCCAAGAACGGATAGCAGGGGGCCTTACTTTC	CASSQERIAGGLTF
TRBV27	NA	once	TRBJ2-1	TGTGCCAGCAGTTTAAGGACTACCGCCGGCAATGAGCAGTTCTTC	CASSLRTTAGNEQFF
TRBV28	TRBD2	NA	TRBJ2-5	TGTGCCAGCAGGGGACTAGCGTCAATGCAAGAGACCCAGTACTTC	CASRGLASMQETQYF
TRBV10-1	NA	NA	TRBJ1-3	TGCGCCAGGAGGCGGCGGATCACCCCTGGAAACACCATATATTTT	CARRRRITPGNTIYF
TRBV7-3	NA	NA	TRBJ1-1	TGTGCCAGCAGCTACGGAGGGCCGAACACTGAAGCTTTCTTT	CASSYGGPNTEAFF
TRBV19	NA	NA	TRBJ2-2	TGTGCCAGTAGGACCCAGGGCGCCGGGGAGCTGTTTTTT	CASRTQGAGELFF
TRBV5-1	NA	NA	TRBJ2-5	TGCGCCAGCAGCTTCGGCGCTAGTTGGGAGACCCAGTACTTC	CASSFGASWETQYF
TRBV28	NA	once	TRBJ1-5	TGTGCCAACGGTCAAGGCAATCAGCCCCAGCATTTT	CANGQGNQPQHF
TRBV29-1	TRBD2	NA	TRBJ2-1	TGCAGCGCCGACCCGGGAGGCTACAATGAGCAGTTCTTC	CSADPGGYNEQFF
TRBV4-1	NA	NA	TRBJ2-4	TGCGCCAGCAGCCAAGAGGAATTCGGGGGGGGGCAGGGGGACATTCAGTACTTC	CASSQEEFGGGQGDIQYF
TRBV4-1	NA	NA	TRBJ2-7	TGCGCCAGCAGCCAAGAGAGGGGGGCGGGGGCCCAATACGAGCAGTACTTC	CASSQERGAGAQYEQYF
TRBV19	TRBD2	NA	TRBJ2-7	TGTGCCAGTAGTCTTACTTGGGAGGGGTCAACCTACGAGCAGTACTTC	CASSLTWEGSTYEQYF
TRBV29-1	NA	few	TRBJ2-3	TGCAGCGTTGACCTCCTCACAGATACGCAGTATTTT	CSVDLLTDTQYF
TRBV6-1	NA	NA	TRBJ2-3	TGTGCCAGCAGTGAAGCCGAGGGTACGCAGTATTTT	CASSEAEGTQYF